This paragraph covers one T cell receptor (beta chain) sequence. These data belong to a study of control samples from healthy donors and cancer patients. Generated by immunoSEQ multiplex PCR, the TCRdb table keeps only in-frame clones and is missing some. The table includes roughly 80,000 clones, 85% to 90% detected once. The germline CDR1 and CDR2 sequences are SGDLS and YYNGEE. The CDR3 consists of 17 residues. The V gene lost 1 base and the J gene lost 6 bases, with 19 bases spanning the gap. The clonotype comes from a woman in her sixties with head and neck cancer. V and J are TRBV9 and TRBJ2-2; D is possibly TRBD2 (7 bases). Sequenced input: PBMCs. The CDR3 DNA sequence: TGTGCCAGCAGCGTACAACCAGGGGCGGGAGAGGCCGGGGAGCTGTTTTTT. Protein sequence: CASSVQPGAGEAGELFF.